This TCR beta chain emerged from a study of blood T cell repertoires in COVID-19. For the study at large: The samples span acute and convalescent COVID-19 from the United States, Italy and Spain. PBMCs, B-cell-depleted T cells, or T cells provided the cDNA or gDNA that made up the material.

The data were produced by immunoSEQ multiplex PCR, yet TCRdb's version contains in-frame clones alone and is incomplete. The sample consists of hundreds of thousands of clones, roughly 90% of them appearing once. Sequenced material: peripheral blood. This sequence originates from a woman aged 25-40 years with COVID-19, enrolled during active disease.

The CDR3: CASSQFVEQGGGYTF. CDR3 nucleotides: TGTGCCAGCAGCCAATTCGTCGAACAGGGCGGTGGCTACACCTTC. The chain combines TRBV16 with TRBJ1-2; a weak D match, TRBD1 (6 bases). Trimming cost V 1 base and J 7 bases, with 16 bases left between them. Germline loops: CDR1 KGHSY, CDR2 FQNENV. The CDR3 length is 15 residues. Full variable domain (outside the CDR3, taken from reference TRBV16 and TRBJ1-2): GEEVAQTPKHLVRGEGQKAKLYCAPIKGHSYVFWYQQVLKNEFKFLISFQNENVFDETGMPKERFSAKCLPNSPCSLEIQATKLEDSAVYFCASSQFVEQGGGYTFGSGTRLTVV.